This T cell receptor (beta chain) was obtained from a study of vaccination effects on CD4 cells after COVID-19. V lost 1 base to trimming and J lost 5 bases; unmatched junction nucleotides: 4. The CDR3 length is 15 residues. CDR1 SGHDT and CDR2 YYEEEE come from the germline V gene. Of note for this clone: As yet, its antigen is unknown.

The data were produced by immunoSEQ multiplex PCR, yet TCRdb's version contains in-frame clones alone and is incomplete. This table holds 35,000 to 45,000 clones, roughly four fifths found once. Sequencing followed a ViraFEST assay step that expanded antigen-specific CD4+ T cells with viral peptide pools. CD4+ T cell isolation took place after approximately 11 days of culture. According to the study, vaccine recipients showed no prior SARS-CoV-2 infection and negative nucleocapsid antibodies. This clonotype was sampled from a human donor who received a COVID-19 vaccine. Sequences were derived from CD4+ T cells from PBMCs cultured with SARS-CoV-2 spike peptides, sampled before COVID-19 vaccination. This chain uses TRBV5-6 with TRBJ1-5; 9 positions agree with TRBD1. CDR3 loop: CASSLQGQGYQPQHF. The DNA of the CDR3 is TGTGCCAGCAGCTTGCAGGGACAGGGTTATCAGCCCCAGCATTTT. The whole variable domain, filled in from reference TRBV5-6 and TRBJ1-5, reads DAGVTQSPTHLIKTRGQQVTLRCSPKSGHDTVSWYQQALGQGPQFIFQYYEEEERQRGNFPDRFSGHQFPNYSSELNVNALLLGDSALYLCASSLQGQGYQPQHFGDGTRLSIL.